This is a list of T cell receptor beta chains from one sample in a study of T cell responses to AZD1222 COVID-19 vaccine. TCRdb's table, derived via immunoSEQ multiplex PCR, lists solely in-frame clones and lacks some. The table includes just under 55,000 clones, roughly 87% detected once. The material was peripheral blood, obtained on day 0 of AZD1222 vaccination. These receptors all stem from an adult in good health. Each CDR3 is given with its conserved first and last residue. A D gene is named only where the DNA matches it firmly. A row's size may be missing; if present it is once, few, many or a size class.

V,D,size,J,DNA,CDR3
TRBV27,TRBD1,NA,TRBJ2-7,TGTGCCAGCAGTTTAGGACAGGGCTCCTACGAGCAGTACTTC,CASSLGQGSYEQYF
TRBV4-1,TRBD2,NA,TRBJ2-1,TGCGCCAGCAGCCAATTGGAACTAGCGGGGTACTACAATGAGCAGTTCTTC,CASSQLELAGYYNEQFF
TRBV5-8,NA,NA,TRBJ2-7,TGTGCCAGCAGTTACAGGGTCTACGAGCAGTACTTC,CASSYRVYEQYF
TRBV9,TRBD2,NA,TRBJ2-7,TGTGCCAGCAGCGCCACTAGCGGGTATGGTTCCTACGAGCAGTACTTC,CASSATSGYGSYEQYF
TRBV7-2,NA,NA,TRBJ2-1,TGTGCCAGCAGCGTCCGGGTCTGGGGGGATGAGCAGTTCTTC,CASSVRVWGDEQFF
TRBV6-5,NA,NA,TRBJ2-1,TGTGCCAGCAGTTCCGACAATACCGTTGGCAATGAGCAGTTCTTC,CASSSDNTVGNEQFF
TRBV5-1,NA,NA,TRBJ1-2,TGCGCCAGCAGCTTGGGACAGGCCGGCTATGGCTACACCTTC,CASSLGQAGYGYTF
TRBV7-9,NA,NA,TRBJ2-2,TGTGCCAGCAGCTTAGATGGGAACACCGGGGAGCTGTTTTTT,CASSLDGNTGELFF
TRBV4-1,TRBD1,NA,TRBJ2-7,TGCGCCAGCAGCCAAGAGTGGACAGGGGGATCCTACGAGCAGTACTTC,CASSQEWTGGSYEQYF
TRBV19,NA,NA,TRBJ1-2,TGTGCCAGTAGTCCGGGACCTTTCTATGGCTACACCTTC,CASSPGPFYGYTF
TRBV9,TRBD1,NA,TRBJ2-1,TGTGCCAGCAGCGTGGGGACAGCCTACAATGAGCAGTTCTTC,CASSVGTAYNEQFF
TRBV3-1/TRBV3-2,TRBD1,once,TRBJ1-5,TGTGCCAGCAGCCCGGACAGGGGAAAAGATTTGGGCAATCAGCCCCAGCATTTT,CASSPDRGKDLGNQPQHF
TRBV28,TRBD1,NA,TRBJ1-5,TGTGCCAGCAGTTTGGGCCCCCGACAGGGCAAGCTCAATCAGCCCCAGCATTTT,CASSLGPRQGKLNQPQHF
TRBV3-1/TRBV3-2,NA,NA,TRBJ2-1,TGTGCCAGCAGCCAAGGTGGCAGGGTGGCGTTTTATAGTGGGCAGTTCTTC,CASSQGGRVAFYSGQFF
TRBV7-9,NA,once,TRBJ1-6,TGTGCCAGCAGCACCATCCCTGAGAATTCACCCCTCCACTTT,CASSTIPENSPLHF
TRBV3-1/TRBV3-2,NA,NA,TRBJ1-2,TGTGCCAGCAGCCGTATGACTGCAGGGCAGTCGGGCCCTACAAATGGCTACACCTTC,CASSRMTAGQSGPTNGYTF
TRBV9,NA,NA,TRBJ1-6,TGTGCCAGCAGCCCGAACAGGGTTTCACCCCTCCACTTT,CASSPNRVSPLHF
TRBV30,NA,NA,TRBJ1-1,TGTGCCTGGACAGGTCAAAACACTGAAGCTTTCTTT,CAWTGQNTEAFF
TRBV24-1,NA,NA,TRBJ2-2,TGTGCCACCAGACCGGGACAGAACACCGGGGAGCTGTTTTTT,CATRPGQNTGELFF
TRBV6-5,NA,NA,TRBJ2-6,TGTGCCAGCAGTTACGGAAGGGCCAACGTCCTGACTTTC,CASSYGRANVLTF
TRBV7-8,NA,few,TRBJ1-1,TGTGCCAGCAGCCCTTGGGAATGGGGCACTGAAGCTTTCTTT,CASSPWEWGTEAFF
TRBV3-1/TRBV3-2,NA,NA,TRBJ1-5,TGTGCCAGCAGCCAAGACTTAGGTTCTAATCAGCCCCAGCATTTT,CASSQDLGSNQPQHF
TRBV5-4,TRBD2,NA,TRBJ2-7,TGTGCCAGCAGCTTCCGGGGGGGGGCAAGCTCCTACGAGCAGTACTTC,CASSFRGGASSYEQYF
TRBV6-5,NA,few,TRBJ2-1,TGTGCCAGCAGTTATGGTGTTGGTCAGGGGTGGGTTGAGCAGTTCTTC,CASSYGVGQGWVEQFF
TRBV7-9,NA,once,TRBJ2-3,TGTGCCAGCAGCTCCGTTAACAGAGACACAGATACGCAGTATTTT,CASSSVNRDTDTQYF
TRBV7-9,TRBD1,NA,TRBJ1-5,TGTGCCAGCAGCCCGGGACAGGGGCCATATAGCAATCAGCCCCAGCATTTT,CASSPGQGPYSNQPQHF
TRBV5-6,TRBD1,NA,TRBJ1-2,TGTGCCAGCAGTCACAGCAGGGGGTTGGACTATGGCTACACCTTC,CASSHSRGLDYGYTF
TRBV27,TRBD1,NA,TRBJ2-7,TGTGCCAGCAGTTTATCATTTAACCGACAGGGGTCCTACGAGCAGTACTTC,CASSLSFNRQGSYEQYF
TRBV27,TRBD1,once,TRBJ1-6,TGTGCCAGCAGTACAGGGACAGTAGGTAATTCACCCCTCCACTTT,CASSTGTVGNSPLHF
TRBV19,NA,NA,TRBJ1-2,TGTGCCAGTAGTGGATGGACTGGTAACTATGGCTACACCTTC,CASSGWTGNYGYTF
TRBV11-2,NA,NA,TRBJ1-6,TGTGCCAGCAGGAAGAAGGAAATTAGAGAGTATTCACCCCTCCACTTT,CASRKKEIREYSPLHF
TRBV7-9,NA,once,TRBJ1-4,TGTGCCAGCAGCTGGGGGGGAACTAATGAAAAACTGTTTTTT,CASSWGGTNEKLFF
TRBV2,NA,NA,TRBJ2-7,TGTGCCAGCAGTGAACAACCAGGGGGGAGCTACGAGCAGTACTTC,CASSEQPGGSYEQYF
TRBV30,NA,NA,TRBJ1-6,TGTGCCTGGAGTGGGTGGGGATCTGATTCACCCCTCCACTTT,CAWSGWGSDSPLHF
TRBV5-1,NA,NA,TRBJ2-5,TGCGCCAGCAGCTTAGGCGTCGGCGTCGGGGAGACCCAGTACTTC,CASSLGVGVGETQYF
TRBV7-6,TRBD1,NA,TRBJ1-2,TGTGCCAGCAGCCCAGGGACAGTTAACTATGGCTACACCTTC,CASSPGTVNYGYTF
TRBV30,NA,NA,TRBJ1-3,TGTGCCTCACAGGGTAGTACTGGAAACACCATATATTTT,CASQGSTGNTIYF
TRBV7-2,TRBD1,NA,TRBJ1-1,TGTGCCAGCAGCCCGGACAGGGCGGTGGCTGAAGCTTTCTTT,CASSPDRAVAEAFF
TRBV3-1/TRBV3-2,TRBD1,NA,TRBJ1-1,TGTGCCAGTCGTCCTCAGGGGGACACTGAAGCTTTCTTT,CASRPQGDTEAFF
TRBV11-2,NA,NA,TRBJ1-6,TGTGCCAGCAGCTTAGCAGGGGATAATAATTCACCCCTCCACTTT,CASSLAGDNNSPLHF
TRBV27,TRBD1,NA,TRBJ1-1,TGTGCCAGCAGTTTAGGACAGGACTCAGCTGAAGCTTTCTTT,CASSLGQDSAEAFF
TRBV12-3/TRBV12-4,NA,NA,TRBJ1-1,TGTGCCAGCAGACCCACAGGGTCGTGGGGGGCTTTCTTT,CASRPTGSWGAFF
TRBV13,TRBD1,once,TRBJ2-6,TGTGCCAGCAGCTTAGAGGGACAGGGGGCGCTAGGGGCCAACGTCCTGACTTTC,CASSLEGQGALGANVLTF
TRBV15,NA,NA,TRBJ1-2,TGTGCCACCAGCAGAAGAACACAGGTAGTCGCTAGGGATGGCTACACCTTC,CATSRRTQVVARDGYTF
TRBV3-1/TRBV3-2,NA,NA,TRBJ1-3,TGTGCCAGCAGCCAAGGCAGGGGTGGAAACACCATATATTTT,CASSQGRGGNTIYF
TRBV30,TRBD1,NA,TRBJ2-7,TGTGCCTGGGAACAGGGGCACTCCTACGAGCAGTACTTC,CAWEQGHSYEQYF
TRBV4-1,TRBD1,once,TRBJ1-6,TGCGCCAGCAGCCAAGGACCTAGACAGGGTGGAAATTCACCCCTCCACTTT,CASSQGPRQGGNSPLHF
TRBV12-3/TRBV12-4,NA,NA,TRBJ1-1,TGTGCCAGCAGTTTGGGGGCTGAAGCTTTCTTT,CASSLGAEAFF
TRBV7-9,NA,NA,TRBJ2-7,TGTGCCAGCAGCCGGGTGGGGAGAGACTACGAGCAGTACTTC,CASSRVGRDYEQYF
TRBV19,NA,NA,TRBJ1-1,TGTGCCAGTAGTATAGATCGGGGTTACACTGAAGCTTTCTTT,CASSIDRGYTEAFF
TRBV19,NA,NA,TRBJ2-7,TGTGCCAGTACCCCGGGCGGATCCTCCTACGAGCAGTACTTC,CASTPGGSSYEQYF
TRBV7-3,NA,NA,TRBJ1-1,TGTGCCAGCAGTCTCGCGATGGGGTACACTGAAGCTTTCTTT,CASSLAMGYTEAFF
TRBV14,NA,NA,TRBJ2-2,TGTGCCAGCAGCCAAGGTCGGAGGGGTGGATCCGGGGAGCTGTTTTTT,CASSQGRRGGSGELFF
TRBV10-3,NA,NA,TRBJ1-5,TGTGCCATCAGTGAGTCGGAAGGGTTGGGGGATCAGCCCCAGCATTTT,CAISESEGLGDQPQHF
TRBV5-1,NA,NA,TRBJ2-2,TGCGCCAGCGCAACAGGAACGGCGGGCGGGGAGCTGTTTTTT,CASATGTAGGELFF
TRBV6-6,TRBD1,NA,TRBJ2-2,TGTGCCAGCAGTCCTAGACAGGGGGCGGTGTACACCGGGGAGCTGTTTTTT,CASSPRQGAVYTGELFF
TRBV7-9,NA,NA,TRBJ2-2,TGTGCCAGCAGCCGGACAGTGGTAGACACCGGGGAGCTGTTTTTT,CASSRTVVDTGELFF
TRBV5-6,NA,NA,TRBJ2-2,TGTGCCAGCAGCTTTTGGGGGGTTATGGACACCGGGGAGCTGTTTTTT,CASSFWGVMDTGELFF
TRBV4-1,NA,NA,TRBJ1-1,TGCGCCAGCAGCCCTCGGACAGACCCGAACACTGAAGCTTTCTTT,CASSPRTDPNTEAFF
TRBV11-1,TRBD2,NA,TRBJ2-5,TGTGCCAGCAGCCCCGGGACTAGCGACCCGACCCAGTACTTC,CASSPGTSDPTQYF